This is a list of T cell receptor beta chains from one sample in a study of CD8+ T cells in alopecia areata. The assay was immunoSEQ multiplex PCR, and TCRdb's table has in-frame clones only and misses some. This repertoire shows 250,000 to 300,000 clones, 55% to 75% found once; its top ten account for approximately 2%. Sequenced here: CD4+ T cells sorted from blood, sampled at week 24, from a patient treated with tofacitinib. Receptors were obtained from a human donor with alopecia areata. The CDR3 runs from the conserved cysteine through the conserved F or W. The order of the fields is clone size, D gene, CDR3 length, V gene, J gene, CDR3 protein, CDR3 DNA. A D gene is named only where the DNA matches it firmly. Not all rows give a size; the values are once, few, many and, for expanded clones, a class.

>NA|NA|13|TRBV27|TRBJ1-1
CASSFPGATEAFF
TGTGCCAGCAGTTTCCCGGGGGCCACTGAAGCTTTCTTT
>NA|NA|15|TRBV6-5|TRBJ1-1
CASSYGVHENTEAFF
TGTGCCAGCAGTTACGGGGTCCACGAGAACACTGAAGCTTTCTTT
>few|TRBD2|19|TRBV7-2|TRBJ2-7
CASSPRPPLLAGSSYEQYF
TGTGCCAGCAGCCCAAGACCCCCCTTACTAGCGGGTAGCTCCTACGAGCAGTACTTC
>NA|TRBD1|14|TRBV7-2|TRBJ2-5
CASSLGRGQETQYF
TGTGCCAGCAGCTTAGGCAGGGGGCAAGAGACCCAGTACTTC
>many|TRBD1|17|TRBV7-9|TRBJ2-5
CASSLAPKTGKQETQYF
TGTGCCAGCAGCTTAGCGCCGAAGACAGGGAAACAAGAGACCCAGTACTTC
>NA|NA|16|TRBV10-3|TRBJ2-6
CAIKSSAGSGANVLTF
TGTGCCATCAAAAGCTCCGCTGGCTCTGGGGCCAACGTCCTGACTTTC
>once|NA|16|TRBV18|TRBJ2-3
CASSPVPAASTDTQYF
TGTGCCAGCTCACCAGTCCCAGCGGCTAGCACAGATACGCAGTATTTT
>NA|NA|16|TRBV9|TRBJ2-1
CASSVDPGERYNEQFF
TGTGCCAGCAGCGTAGATCCCGGGGAAAGATACAATGAGCAGTTCTTC
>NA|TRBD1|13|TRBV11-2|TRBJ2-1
CASSPDRVNEQFF
TGTGCCAGCAGCCCGGACAGGGTTAATGAGCAGTTCTTC
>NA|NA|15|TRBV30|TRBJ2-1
CAWSLKGTADNEQFF
TGTGCCTGGAGTCTTAAGGGGACGGCTGACAATGAGCAGTTCTTC
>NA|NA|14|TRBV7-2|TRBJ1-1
CASSFGGGIPEAFF
TGTGCCAGCAGCTTTGGGGGGGGTATCCCTGAAGCTTTCTTT
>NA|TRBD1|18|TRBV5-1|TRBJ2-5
CASSQQGGQGLTKETQYF
TGCGCCAGCAGCCAGCAGGGGGGACAGGGATTGACGAAAGAGACCCAGTACTTC
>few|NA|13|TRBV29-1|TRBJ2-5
CSVELTGSETQYF
TGCAGCGTTGAACTCACAGGGTCCGAGACCCAGTACTTC
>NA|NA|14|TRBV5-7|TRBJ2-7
CASSCPGARVEQYF
TGTGCCAGCAGCTGCCCGGGGGCGAGAGTCGAGCAGTACTTC
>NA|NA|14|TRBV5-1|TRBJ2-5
CASSLGTGKSTQYF
TGCGCCAGCAGCCTGGGGACTGGCAAGAGTACCCAGTACTTC
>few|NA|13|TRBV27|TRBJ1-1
CASSLNVNTEAFF
TGTGCCAGCAGTTTAAATGTGAACACTGAAGCTTTCTTT
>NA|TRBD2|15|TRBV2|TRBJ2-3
CASSATSGGAATQYF
TGTGCCAGCAGTGCGACTAGCGGGGGGGCCGCTACGCAGTATTTT
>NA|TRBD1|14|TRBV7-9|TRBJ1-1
CASSPRQGTTEAFF
TGTGCCAGCAGCCCCCGACAGGGGACCACTGAAGCTTTCTTT
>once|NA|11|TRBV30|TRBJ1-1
CAWSVDTEAFF
TGTGCCTGGAGTGTTGACACTGAAGCTTTCTTT
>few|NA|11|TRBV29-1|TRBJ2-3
CSVDFTDTQYF
TGCAGCGTTGATTTCACAGATACGCAGTATTTT
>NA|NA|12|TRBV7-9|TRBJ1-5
CASSLGDQPQHF
TGTGCCAGCAGCTTAGGGGACCAGCCCCAGCATTTT
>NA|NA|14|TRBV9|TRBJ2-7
CASSVGVKMDEQYF
TGTGCCAGCAGCGTCGGCGTAAAAATGGATGAGCAGTACTTC
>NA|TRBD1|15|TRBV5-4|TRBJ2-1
CASSTRQGDYNEQFF
TGTGCCAGCAGCACCCGACAGGGAGACTACAATGAGCAGTTCTTC
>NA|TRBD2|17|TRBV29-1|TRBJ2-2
CSGARLAGGRGTGELFF
TGCAGCGGCGCCCGACTAGCGGGGGGGCGGGGCACCGGGGAGCTGTTTTTT
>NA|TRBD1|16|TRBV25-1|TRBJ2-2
CASSDRQGVNTGELFF
TGTGCCAGCAGTGACAGACAGGGGGTAAACACCGGGGAGCTGTTTTTT
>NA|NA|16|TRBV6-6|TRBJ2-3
CASSYRTGSETDTQYF
TGTGCCAGCAGTTATCGTACGGGTTCAGAGACAGATACGCAGTATTTT
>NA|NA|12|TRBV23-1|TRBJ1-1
CASSQLGTEAFF
TGCGCCAGCAGTCAATTGGGCACTGAAGCTTTCTTT
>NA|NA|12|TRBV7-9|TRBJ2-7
CASSPSVNEQYF
TGTGCCAGCAGCCCCTCGGTGAACGAGCAGTACTTC
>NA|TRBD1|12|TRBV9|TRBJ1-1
CASSHRDSEAFF
TGTGCCAGCAGTCACCGGGACAGTGAAGCTTTCTTT
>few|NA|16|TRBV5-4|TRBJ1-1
CASSLGAGKTNTEAFF
TGTGCCAGCAGCTTGGGTGCAGGGAAGACGAACACTGAAGCTTTCTTT
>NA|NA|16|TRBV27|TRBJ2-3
CASSWMKGGSTDTQYF
TGTGCCAGCAGTTGGATGAAGGGGGGAAGCACAGATACGCAGTATTTT
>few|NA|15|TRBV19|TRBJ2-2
CASSINSANTGELFF
TGTGCCAGTAGTATTAATTCGGCAAACACCGGGGAGCTGTTTTTT
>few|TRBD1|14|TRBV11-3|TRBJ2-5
CASSPDRGRETQYF
TGTGCCAGCAGCCCCGACAGGGGGCGAGAGACCCAGTACTTC
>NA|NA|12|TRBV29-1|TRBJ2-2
CSVEEMAGELFF
TGCAGCGTTGAAGAAATGGCCGGGGAGCTGTTTTTT
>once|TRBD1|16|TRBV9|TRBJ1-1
CASSVIPEGADTEAFF
TGTGCCAGCAGCGTAATTCCCGAGGGGGCGGACACTGAAGCTTTCTTT
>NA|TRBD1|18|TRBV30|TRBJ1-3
CAWSGDRGPDSSGNTIYF
TGTGCCTGGAGTGGAGACAGGGGGCCTGACTCTTCTGGAAACACCATATATTTT
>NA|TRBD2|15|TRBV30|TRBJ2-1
CAWSVGLVKKNEQFF
TGTGCCTGGAGTGTAGGACTAGTGAAAAAAAATGAGCAGTTCTTC
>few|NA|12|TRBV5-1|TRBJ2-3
CASSLNRDTQYF
TGCGCCAGCAGCTTGAACAGAGATACGCAGTATTTT
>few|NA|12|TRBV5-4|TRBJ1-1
CASSFSNTEAFF
TGTGCCAGCAGCTTCTCGAACACTGAAGCTTTCTTT
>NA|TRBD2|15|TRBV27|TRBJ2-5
CASSYSGGGQETQYF
TGTGCCAGCAGTTATAGCGGGGGAGGCCAAGAGACCCAGTACTTC
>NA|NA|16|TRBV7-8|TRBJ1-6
CASSLMGYRNNSPLHF
TGTGCCAGCAGCTTAATGGGCTACAGGAATAATTCACCCCTCCACTTT
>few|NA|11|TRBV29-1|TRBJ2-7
CSAVESYEQYF
TGCAGCGCCGTCGAATCCTACGAGCAGTACTTC
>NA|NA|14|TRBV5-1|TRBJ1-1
CASSPGREGTEAFF
TGCGCCAGCAGCCCCGGACGGGAGGGCACTGAAGCTTTCTTT
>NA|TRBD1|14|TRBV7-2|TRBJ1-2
CASSKDRVQRGYTF
TGTGCCAGCAGCAAGGACAGGGTGCAGCGGGGCTACACCTTC
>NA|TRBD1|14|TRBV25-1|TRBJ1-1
CASSEYRTGTEAFF
TGTGCCAGCAGTGAATACAGGACAGGCACTGAAGCTTTCTTT
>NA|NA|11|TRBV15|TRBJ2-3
CATSRTDTQYF
TGTGCCACCAGCAGGACAGATACGCAGTATTTT
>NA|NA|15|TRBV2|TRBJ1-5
CASTYRSGSNQPQHF
TGTGCCAGCACCTATAGGTCGGGAAGCAATCAGCCCCAGCATTTT
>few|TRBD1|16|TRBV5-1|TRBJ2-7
CASSFPQGPRSYEQYF
TGCGCCAGCAGCTTTCCACAGGGGCCACGCTCCTACGAGCAGTACTTC
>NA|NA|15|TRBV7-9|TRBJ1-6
CASSLLGADNSPLHF
TGTGCCAGCAGCTTACTGGGGGCGGATAATTCACCCCTCCACTTT
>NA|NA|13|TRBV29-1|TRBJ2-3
CSVLGLYFGTQYF
TGCAGCGTTTTAGGGCTGTATTTCGGTACGCAGTATTTT
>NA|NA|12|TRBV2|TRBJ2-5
CASSWELETQYF
TGTGCCAGCAGTTGGGAGTTGGAGACCCAGTACTTC
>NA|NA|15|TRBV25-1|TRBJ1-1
CASSEGARGGTEAFF
TGTGCCAGCAGTGAGGGGGCTAGAGGTGGAACTGAAGCTTTCTTT
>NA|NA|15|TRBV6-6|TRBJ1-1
CASSYSGQANTEAFF
TGTGCCAGCAGTTACTCGGGGCAGGCCAACACTGAAGCTTTCTTT
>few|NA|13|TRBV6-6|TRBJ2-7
CASSARAGGEQYF
TGTGCCAGCAGTGCCAGGGCCGGGGGCGAGCAGTACTTC
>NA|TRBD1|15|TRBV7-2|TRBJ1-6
CASSPRQGAHSPLHF
TGTGCCAGCAGCCCGAGACAGGGGGCCCATTCACCCCTCCACTTT
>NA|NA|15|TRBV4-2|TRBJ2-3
CASSQDFRRTDTQYF
TGTGCCAGCAGCCAAGATTTCCGACGCACAGATACGCAGTATTTT
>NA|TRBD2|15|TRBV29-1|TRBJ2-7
CSVERLAGGSYEQYF
TGCAGCGTTGAAAGACTAGCGGGGGGGTCCTACGAGCAGTACTTC
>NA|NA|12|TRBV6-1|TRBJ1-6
CVTSGPNSPLHF
TGTGTCACCTCGGGGCCTAATTCACCCCTCCACTTT
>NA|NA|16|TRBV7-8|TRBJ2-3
CASSSTGQPFSDTQYF
TGTGCCAGCAGCTCGACTGGACAGCCCTTTTCGGATACGCAGTATTTT
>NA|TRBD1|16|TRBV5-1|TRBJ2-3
CASSSAGQGAGDTQYF
TGCGCCAGCAGCTCAGCCGGACAGGGTGCCGGAGATACGCAGTATTTT